Following are 26 T cell receptor beta chains from one sample sequenced in a study of molecular identifiers for immune sequencing clone quantification. TCRdb analysed the PCR reads with MiXCR anew, one entry per CDR3 protein. Of under 600,000 distinct CDR3 sequences listed, 25% are singletons. Sequenced sample: naive CD8+ T cells from blood, with Jurkat cell RNA spiked in. The sample's subset: FACS-sorted CD8+CD4-CCR7+CD45RA+ naive T cells. All receptors come from a human donor in good health. Some libraries in this study had Jurkat cell RNA spiked in.

This clonotype was seen only a few times. This chain links TRBV7-9 with TRBJ2-2; a weak D match, TRBD2 (5 bases). Germline V gives CDR1 SEHNR, CDR2 FQNEAQ (reference sequence). The V end lost 5 bases, the J end lost 7 bases, and 8 bases lay between the germline ends. There are 12 residues in the CDR3. CDR3 coding DNA: TGTGCCAGCAGCCAAACTAGCGGGGAGCTGTTTTTT. This translates into CASSQTSGELFF.

This clonotype was seen only a few times. This chain uses TRBV24-1 with TRBJ1-5; D may be TRBD1 (5 bases). CDR1 and CDR2 from the germline V gene are KGHDR and SFDVKD. V was cut by 7 bases and J by 5 bases, with 11 bases left in between. This CDR3 has 13 residues. As DNA, the CDR3 is TGTGCCACCAGCGATCAGGGAGATCAGCCCCAGCATTTT. Its protein is CATSDQGDQPQHF.

In the case of this clonotype: It is likely a read error, because the conserved phenylalanine at the end of the CDR3 is missing. CDR3 coding DNA: TGTGCCAGCAGTTCCGGGGGCTCCTACAATGAGCAGTTCTGC. Translated: CASSSGGSYNEQFC. The chain uses TRBV27 and TRBJ2-1; D perhaps matches TRBD2 (6 bases). The germline V gene encodes CDR1 MNHEY and CDR2 SMNVEV (reference sequence). V dropped 4 bases and J dropped 0 bases, with 7 bases sitting between them. The CDR3 runs to 14 residues.

This clonotype was recorded at least ten times. The genes are TRBV6-5 and TRBJ2-3, with 8 bases fitting TRBD1. V trimming: 0 bases; J trimming: 4 bases; junction bases outside the gene matches: 3. Per the germline V gene, CDR1 is MNHEY and CDR2 is SVGAGI. The CDR3 runs 15 residues. The CDR3 spells CASSYSGQGSDTQYF. CDR3 nucleotides: TGTGCCAGCAGTTACTCTGGACAGGGCTCAGATACGCAGTATTTT.

This clonotype has a handful of counts. The chain uses TRBV5-6 and TRBJ1-6; D is ambiguous. The germline gives CDR1 SGHDT, CDR2 YYEEEE. V was shortened by 5 bases and J by 10 bases, with 16 bases between the two germline ends. The CDR3 spans 14 residues. In nucleotides, the CDR3 is TGTGCCAGCAGTCGCGAGACCTACTGGTCACCCCTCCACTTT. The encoded protein is CASSRETYWSPLHF.

This clonotype was counted ten times or more. The chain links TRBV7-9 to TRBJ2-7, with TRBD2 matching over 7 bases. CDR1 SEHNR and CDR2 FQNEAQ come from the germline V gene (reference sequence). The V and J ends lost 5 bases and 3 bases, in that order; junction bases with no gene match: 4. This CDR3 is 13 amino acids long. The CDR3, as DNA: TGTGCCAGCAGCCCGCGGGAGTTCTACGAGCAGTACTTC. Amino acids: CASSPREFYEQYF.

The chain links TRBV7-9 to TRBJ2-7, with D possibly matching TRBD1 (5 bases). Trimming cost V 1 base and J 7 bases, with 14 bases left between them. This CDR3 has 14 residues. From germline, CDR1 is SEHNR and CDR2 FQNEAQ (reference sequence). Here the CDR3 reads CASSLVGAVEEQYF. The CDR3 DNA reads as TGTGCCAGCAGCTTAGTAGGGGCCGTGGAGGAGCAGTACTTC.

The chain is built from TRBV5-3 and TRBJ1-1; D remains unclear. TRBV5-3 is classed as an ORF, of uncertain function. The CDR3 totals 14 residues. V dropped 8 bases and J dropped 4 bases, with 18 bases sitting between them. Here the CDR3 reads CASSVDLGFTEAFF. The CDR3 bases are TGTGCCAGCAGCGTGGATCTAGGTTTCACTGAAGCTTTCTTT.

This clonotype was counted only a few times. The chain employs TRBV4-1 and TRBJ1-4; D is unclear. This CDR3 spans 15 amino acids. Germline CDR1 reads MGHRA; CDR2 reads YSYEKL. V lost 2 bases and J 5 bases, leaving 12 bases between the germline ends. The CDR3 region is CASSQQRTTNEKLFF. CDR3 in DNA: TGCGCCAGCAGCCAACAGCGGACTACCAATGAAAAACTGTTTTTT.

The V call is TRBV4-3, the J call TRBJ2-7; 7 nucleotides agree with TRBD1. CDR1 and CDR2 (germline): LGHNA, YSLEER. Unmatched junction bases numbered 4, after V lost 3 bases and J lost 2 bases. The length of the CDR3 is 14 residues. DNA for the CDR3: TGCGCCAGCAGCCAGTCCCAGGGGGCCTACGAGCAGTACTTC. Translation: CASSQSQGAYEQYF.

This clonotype appeared a few times. J is TRBJ2-3 and V is TRBV20-1, with 9 bases fitting TRBD2. The V segment lost 2 bases and the J segment 1 base; nucleotides outside the gene matches: 16. This CDR3 is 19 amino acids long. CDR1 is DFQATT and CDR2 is SNEGSKA in the germline V gene (reference sequence). CDR3 in DNA: TGCAGTGCTAGACCATTAACTAGCGGGCCTCTCCCCGGCACAGATACGCAGTATTTT. Translated, it gives CSARPLTSGPLPGTDTQYF.

V and J are TRBV19 and TRBJ2-1; a possible D gene is TRBD2 (6 bases). The CDR3 is made up of 13 amino acids. V lost 8 bases, J lost 4 bases, and 12 bases lay in between. Germline loops: CDR1 LNHDA, CDR2 SQIVND (reference sequence). CDR3 sequence: CASSAGYYNEQFF. In DNA, the CDR3 is TGTGCCAGTTCCGCGGGGTATTACAATGAGCAGTTCTTC.

This clonotype was detected ten times or more. This sequence joins TRBV5-1 and TRBJ2-6; a possible D gene is TRBD1 (6 bases). Germline CDR1 reads SGHRS; CDR2 reads YFSETQ. V gave up 1 base and J gave up 2 bases, with 16 bases separating them. The CDR3 length is 18 residues. The CDR3 here is CASSLYQYPGAGANVLTF. DNA of the CDR3: TGCGCCAGCAGCTTGTATCAATATCCAGGGGCTGGGGCCAACGTCCTGACTTTC.

Worth noting for this clonotype: This may arise from a read error, as a much more abundant clone is one base away. The V gene is TRBV7-2, the J gene TRBJ1-1, with D possibly TRBD1 on 5 matching bases. This CDR3 spans 15 amino acids. Looked up from germline, CDR1 is SGHTA and CDR2 is FQGNSA. In DNA form, the CDR3 reads TGTGCCAGCAGCTTCTTCCAGGATGGGGGGACTGCAGCTTTCTTT. Translated: CASSFFQDGGTAAFF.

Of note for this clonotype: Just one base apart from a much larger clone, this may be a read error. V usage is TRBV4-2 and J usage is TRBJ2-7; no firm D call. Germline CDR1 LGHNA, CDR2 YNFKEQ. The CDR3 has 14 residues. The V end lost 0 bases, the J end lost 2 bases, and 8 bases lay between the germline ends. Here the CDR3 reads CASSQEWLTYEQYF. The CDR3 DNA is TGTGCCAGCAGCCAAGAGTGGCTCACCTACGAGCAGTACTTC.

This clonotype was observed many times. The chain uses TRBV14 and TRBJ2-6; D is undetermined. V lost 2 bases to trimming and J lost 1 base, with 6 bases between them. Germline V gene sequence: CDR1 SGHDN, CDR2 FVKESK. This CDR3 has 15 residues. The CDR3 is CASSQLTSGANVLTF. The DNA of the CDR3 is TGTGCCAGCAGCCAATTGACATCTGGGGCCAACGTCCTGACTTTC.

A word on this clonotype: Just one base apart from a much larger clone, this may be a read error. The chain recombines TRBV19 with TRBJ2-7; D is ambiguous. V dropped 6 bases and J dropped 3 bases, with 15 bases sitting between them. CDR3 size: 14 residues. CDR1 LNHDA and CDR2 SQIVND come from the germline V gene (reference sequence). CDR3 loop: CASSLASQFYEQYF. The CDR3 DNA reads TGTGCCAGTAGCCTGGCGTCCCAATTCTACGAGCAGTACTTC.

This clonotype was counted ten times or more. The CDR3 sequence: CASSPWTSGRAGGSTDTQYF. As DNA, the CDR3 is TGCGCCAGCAGCCCCTGGACTAGCGGGAGAGCGGGGGGTTCCACAGATACGCAGTATTTT. This chain joins TRBV5-1 and TRBJ2-3; 13 nucleotides align to TRBD2. Germline CDR1 reads SGHRS; CDR2 reads YFSETQ. J gave up 2 bases and V 4 bases, and 16 bases lay outside the gene matches. The CDR3 runs to 20 residues.

This clonotype occurred a few times. The V gene is TRBV4-2, the J gene TRBJ1-5; D call uncertain. The CDR3 spans 15 residues. The germline V and J ends were trimmed by 3 bases and 0 bases, with 9 bases remaining between them. CDR1 and CDR2 (germline): LGHNA, YNFKEQ. The CDR3 spells CASSQYSDSNQPQHF. The CDR3 region has the DNA TGTGCCAGCAGCCAGTACTCCGATAGCAATCAGCCCCAGCATTTT.

Concerning this clonotype: Possible read error: a much larger clone is one base away. The chain joins TRBV28 to TRBJ2-7, with a possible D match to TRBD1 (6 bases). Germline-derived CDR1 and CDR2 are MDHEN and SYDVKM. Trimming removed 6 bases from V and 7 bases from J, with 19 bases in between. The length of the CDR3 is 14 residues. The CDR3 bases are TGTGCCAGCAGCTTAACTCAGGGGAGTGCGGAGCAGTACTTC. Protein sequence: CASSLTQGSAEQYF. The complete variable domain, with remaining parts taken from reference TRBV28 and TRBJ2-7, reads DVKVTQSSRYLVKRTGEKVFLECVQDMDHENMFWYRQDPGLGLRLIYFSYDVKMKEKGDIPEGYSVSREKKERFSLILESASTNQTSMYLCASSLTQGSAEQYFGPGTRLTVT.

The chain uses TRBV3-1 and TRBJ2-3; D is possibly TRBD1 or TRBD2 (5 bases each). Germline CDR1 LGHDT, CDR2 YNNKEL (reference sequence). This CDR3 spans 18 amino acids. The V and J ends lost 0 bases and 5 bases respectively, with 21 bases between them. The CDR3 sequence: CASSQDVGRVPGEDTQYF. Written as DNA, the CDR3 is TGTGCCAGCAGCCAAGATGTGGGGCGGGTCCCCGGGGAAGATACGCAGTATTTT.

This clonotype was found a few times. The chain recombines TRBV24-1 with TRBJ2-2; TRBD1 might be the D (5 bases). The V and J ends lost 1 base and 5 bases respectively, with 19 bases between them. This CDR3 is built from 18 residues. Germline assignment: CDR1 KGHDR and CDR2 SFDVKD. CDR3 nucleotides: TGTGCCACCAGTGATTTTTTTGGTTCTCACAGGAATACCGGGGAGCTGTTTTTT. Translation gives CATSDFFGSHRNTGELFF.

Worth noting for this clonotype: Just one base apart from a much larger clone, this may be a read error. V is TRBV21-1 and J is TRBJ1-1. TRBV21-1 is described as a pseudogene. This CDR3 is 14 amino acids long. The CDR3 DNA follows: TGTGCCGGCGGCCGAAAACCCATGAACACTGAAGCTTTCTTT. The encoded protein is CAGGRKPMNTEAFF.

The V call is TRBV6-4, the J call TRBJ2-7; 10 nucleotides agree with TRBD1. This CDR3 has 15 amino acids. The germline CDR1 and CDR2 sequences are MRHNA and SNTAGT. Trimming cost V 1 base and J 2 bases; bases outside gene matches: 2. Here the CDR3 DNA reads TGTGCCAGCAGTGACTGGGACAGGGGAACCTACGAGCAGTACTTC. It yields the protein CASSDWDRGTYEQYF.

With regard to this clonotype: A much larger clone sits a single nucleotide away, making a read error possible. The missing conserved phenylalanine or tryptophan at the end of this CDR3 makes a read error likely. This chain uses TRBV29-1 with TRBJ1-1; no clear D gene. V was pared by 0 bases and J by 4 bases, with 9 bases between. CDR1 is SQVTM and CDR2 is ANQGSEA in the germline V gene. The CDR3 length is 13 residues. CDR3 nucleotides: TGCAGCGTTGAAGACGGGGAAACCACTGAAGCTTTCCTT. Its translation: CSVEDGETTEAFL.

CDR3 nucleotides: TGTGCCAGCACCCTAACGGAGCGGGGACTCTCCTACAATGAGCAGTTCTTC. This sequence encodes CASTLTERGLSYNEQFF. The V and J genes are TRBV6-7 and TRBJ2-1; 7 bases are shared with TRBD2. TRBV6-7 is annotated as an ORF whose role is uncertain. Trimming cost V 7 bases and J 0 bases; bases outside gene matches: 12. The CDR3 is 17 residues long.